The 14 T cell receptor beta chains reported below all come from one sample, sequenced in a study of blood T cell repertoires in COVID-19. Here immunoSEQ multiplex PCR was the method, and the copy in TCRdb shows in-frame clones only, minus some. The profile covers a few hundred thousand clones, with 91% appearing a single time and approximately 1.3% taken by the ten largest. Sample: PBMCs or T cells enriched from blood (not recorded which). These receptors originate from a human donor in a cohort exposed to, infected with or recovered from COVID-19 (not recorded which). The donor label of this sample is uncertain.

This clone has only a few counts. This sequence joins TRBV12-5 and TRBJ1-5; D is unclear. Trimming stripped 0 bases from V and 5 bases from J, with 11 bases between. The CDR3 sequence is 15 residues long. Germline V CDR1 and CDR2: LGHNT, FRNRAP. The CDR3 nucleotides are TGTGCTAGTGGTTTGGTAAGCGGTCCCTATCAGCCCCAGCATTTT. This codes for CASGLVSGPYQPQHF. Full variable domain (missing parts from reference TRBV12-5 and TRBJ1-5): DARVTQTPRHKVTEMGQEVTMRCQPILGHNTVFWYRQTMMQGLELLAYFRNRAPLDDSGMPKDRFSAEMPDATLATLKIQPSEPRDSAVYFCASGLVSGPYQPQHFGDGTRLSIL.

Only one count was recorded for this clone. The V gene is TRBV18, the J gene TRBJ1-1; D remains unclear. Trimming pared 3 bases from V and 4 bases from J, leaving 9 bases between. The CDR3 is 13 residues long. Germline V lookup: CDR1 KGHSH, CDR2 LQKENI. The CDR3 nucleotides are TGTGCCAGCTCACCCGGCGGAACCACTGAAGCTTTCTTT. As protein: CASSPGGTTEAFF.

The chain couples TRBV11-2 to TRBJ2-2; 12 bases match TRBD1. The CDR3 spans 17 residues. Per the germline V gene, CDR1 is SGHAT and CDR2 is FQNNGV. V lost 3 bases, J lost 5 bases, and 7 bases stayed unmatched. CDR3 coding DNA: TGTGCCAGCAGCTTTCCGGGACAGGGGGCGCGAACCGGGGAGCTGTTTTTT. Translated, it gives CASSFPGQGARTGELFF.

A single count supports this clone. The rearrangement links TRBV13 to TRBJ2-3; 8 bases are a match to TRBD2. With 3 bases clipped from V and 7 bases from J, the junction kept 9 bases outside the gene matches. CDR3 size: 15 residues. Germline V CDR1 and CDR2: PRHDT, FYEKMQ (reference sequence). The CDR3 DNA follows: TGTGCCAGCAGCTTGAACAGCGGGGGCTCTAATACGCAGTATTTT. Amino acid sequence: CASSLNSGGSNTQYF.

The chain combines TRBV9 with TRBJ2-1; the match to TRBD2 covers 7 bases. Germline loops: CDR1 SGDLS, CDR2 YYNGEE. This CDR3 region has 16 residues. The trim removed 3 bases at V and 0 bases at J, leaving 6 bases unmatched. CDR3 nucleotide sequence: TGTGCCAGCAGCGAGGATCCGGGGGGCTCCTACAATGAGCAGTTCTTC. This translates into CASSEDPGGSYNEQFF.

In DNA, the CDR3 is TGTGCCACCAGGGGGCCTTTGAGAGATACGCAGTATTTT. Its protein product is CATRGPLRDTQYF. The rearrangement links TRBV15 to TRBJ2-3; D is perhaps TRBD1 (5 bases). The CDR3 length is 13 residues. Germline CDR1 and CDR2: LNHNV and YYDKDF (reference sequence). The ends were cut back, 6 bases at V and 5 bases at J, with 12 bases in the middle. Together with reference TRBV15 and TRBJ2-3, the CDR3 gives the full variable domain: DAMVIQNPRYQVTQFGKPVTLSCSQTLNHNVMYWYQQKSSQAPKLLFHYYDKDFNNEADTPDNFQSRRPNTSFCFLDIRSPGLGDTAMYLCATRGPLRDTQYFGPGTRLTVL.

The V call is TRBV6-5, the J call TRBJ1-6; D remains unclear. This CDR3 comprises 15 residues. Germline CDR1 MNHEY, CDR2 SVGAGI. V lost 8 bases, J lost 2 bases, and 13 bases lay in between. The CDR3 sequence: CASLGLGTYNSPLHF. In nucleotides, the CDR3 is TGTGCCAGCCTTGGCCTGGGCACCTATAATTCACCCCTCCACTTT.

The gene calls are TRBV7-9 and TRBJ1-1; a possible D gene is TRBD1 (5 bases). CDR1 is SEHNR, CDR2 FQNEAQ, per germline (reference sequence). There are 14 residues in the CDR3. Trimming took off 5 bases at V and 8 bases at J, with 18 bases between the two ends. The CDR3 spells CASSPLQVQGEAFF. CDR3 DNA: TGTGCCAGCAGCCCTCTTCAGGTGCAGGGCGAAGCTTTCTTT.

The chain combines TRBV20-1 with TRBJ1-1; 7 bases match TRBD1. The ends lost 3 bases at V and 6 bases at J; junction bases unmatched: 13. The CDR3 has 15 residues. Germline V gives CDR1 DFQATT, CDR2 SNEGSKA (reference sequence). The CDR3, as DNA: TGCAGTGCTAGTAGGGCAGGGGGAATTTCAGCTGAAGCTTTCTTT. Translating gives CSASRAGGISAEAFF.

CDR3 bases: TGTGCCAGCAGTTTCCCCGACAGAACCGACGAGCAGTACTTC. Its protein is CASSFPDRTDEQYF. The rearrangement uses TRBV6-5 and TRBJ2-7, with D maybe TRBD1 (5 bases). Per the germline V gene, CDR1 is MNHEY and CDR2 is SVGAGI. CDR3 size: 14 residues. V was clipped by 4 bases and J by 5 bases, with 15 bases between them.

The count of this clone is one. V is TRBV18 and J is TRBJ1-1; no definite D call. V lost 6 bases to trimming and J lost 6 bases, with 17 bases between them. The CDR3 has 14 residues. Germline values: CDR1 KGHSH, CDR2 LQKENI. DNA for the CDR3: TGTGCCAGCTCCTCACAACGGGATCGCGCTGAAGCTTTCTTT. It is translated as CASSSQRDRAEAFF.

CDR3 sequence (DNA): TGCGCCAGCAGCACAACCGGGACAGGGGGCGGTTCTGGCTACACCTTC. Protein: CASSTTGTGGGSGYTF. This chain joins TRBV5-1 and TRBJ1-2; TRBD1 aligns across 12 bases. CDR3 length: 16 residues. With 4 bases clipped from V and 7 bases from J, the junction kept 11 bases outside the gene matches. Looked up from germline, CDR1 is SGHRS and CDR2 is YFSETQ.

The chain joins TRBV27 to TRBJ2-7; 8 bases are shared with TRBD2. V lost 2 bases, J lost 5 bases, and 14 bases stayed unmatched. Per germline, CDR1 MNHEY and CDR2 SMNVEV (reference sequence). The CDR3 contains 17 residues. The CDR3 DNA reads TGTGCCAGCAGTTTAGGGGCGGTTCGCGGGGGGCCGGACGAGCAGTACTTC. Translation: CASSLGAVRGGPDEQYF.

V usage is TRBV2 and J usage is TRBJ2-1; TRBD1 agrees at 10 bases. In germline, CDR1 is SNHLY, CDR2 FYNNEI. The CDR3 is 16 amino acids. Trimming cost V 6 bases and J 2 bases; bases outside gene matches: 7. CDR3 in amino acids: CASSGGTGAAYNEQFF. DNA of the CDR3: TGTGCCAGCAGCGGGGGGACAGGGGCCGCCTACAATGAGCAGTTCTTC. Combining the CDR3 with reference TRBV2 and TRBJ2-1 gives the whole variable domain EPEVTQTPSHQVTQMGQEVILRCVPISNHLYFYWYRQILGQKVEFLVSFYNNEISEKSEIFDDQFSVERPDGSNFTLKIRSTKLEDSAMYFCASSGGTGAAYNEQFFGPGTRLTVL.